Here is one TCR delta chain with its context. This clone was found a few times. This clone's antigen is unknown. This likely came from a read error, as a far larger clone is one base away. These data come from a study of gamma delta lymphoproliferative disorders and STAT genes (dated by TCRdb to the late 2010s). The study in broad terms: Of the 9 Tgammadelta LGLL patients who were sequenced, 5 followed an indolent course, while 4 had symptomatic disease. Gamma-chain libraries were prepared from at least 50 ng of genomic DNA using the LymphoTrack Dx TCRG Assay. Delta-chain libraries followed the EuroClonality-NGS working group standard operating procedure, because no corresponding Invivoscribe delta assay was available. The study profiled TCR gamma and delta CDR3 repertoires by deep sequencing in Tgammadelta lymphoproliferative disease patients and healthy controls, within a larger immunophenotypic and STAT-mutation study. The TCR-sequenced pilot group comprised roughly 9 Tgammadelta large granular lymphocyte leukemia patients and a couple of hepatosplenic T-cell lymphoma patients. To confirm results, a couple of gamma-chain samples and every delta-chain sample were sequenced twice.

From V the trimming removes 8 bases and from J it removes 2 bases, while the gene matches leave 21 bases of the junction unaccounted for. CDR3 length: 18 amino acids, cysteine to phenylalanine. The sequence is cut down to CDR3 DNA, 54 bases in frame from base 1. The germline V gene specifies GEAIGNYY as CDR1 and EKD as CDR2. The investigation overall reported the following: T cells in controls likely covered a range of maturation stages, whereas leukemic cells were skewed toward terminal effectors, which could potentially limit comparisons between patients and controls. Major clones in indolent patients were dominated by Vgamma9-JgammaP and Vdelta2-Ddelta3-Jdelta1 rearrangements, but these rearrangements were absent in symptomatic patients, who instead used less common gene combinations. It was noted by the authors that NGS specificity may be reduced at low frequencies, so confirmation of the public or private nature of leukemic clones is needed. When whole repertoires were clustered, gamma repertoires from patients formed a group apart from those of healthy controls, but delta repertoires showed no separation between the groups. Nearly all major patient gamma and delta clonotypes were public, shared with at least one healthy donor; only two gamma clonotypes were private to disease.

For TCR sequencing, genomic DNA was taken from peripheral blood mononuclear cells isolated from both patients and controls. Of the sequenced patients, 5 were male and roughly 6 were female, and the group's median age was around 65 years. Patients were enrolled at one hematology unit in Padova, Italy, and were reclassified as T-LGLL or HSTCL using the 2017 WHO criteria. All patient samples were collected while patients were either off therapy or before therapy. Both library preparation methods relied on multiplex PCR with primers aimed at conserved V and J regions of the TCR genes. Purified and pooled amplicons were sequenced on an Illumina MiSeq platform. Per the authors' processing: V(D)J alignment, clonotype assembly and translation were handled by MiXCR, while functionality assessment and CDR3 repertoire analyses were done with VDJtools. CDR3 followed the IMGT definition, and analyses included only productive sequences that used functional genes, leaving out ORF genes and pseudogenes. A custom Python script searched for identical amino acid CDR3s of major clonotypes (frequency >=5%) across all patients and controls. A one-sided non-parametric Wilcoxon test was used to compare clonotype frequencies in patients versus controls. For TCRdb, the public reads were processed anew by CATT, and duplicate DNA sequences were folded into one row. The V and J calls follow TCRdb's processing rather than the paper's. This sample comprises some 500 delta-chain clones, about 4% of them detected only once. Clones ranked in the top ten supply 96% of the sample.

The sequence was collected from a human donor with gamma-delta T-cell large granular lymphocyte leukemia. The chain was built from TRDV2 and TRDJ1; 8 bases in the middle match TRDD3. Input material: blood. The CDR3 region: CAYETVGYGTTVTDKLIF. The DNA is TGTGCCTATGAGACGGTGGGATACGGGACGACCGTAACCGATAAACTCATCTTT.